This record concerns one TCR beta chain sequence. Its antigen is still unknown. No per-base quality is available; no much larger clone lies one base away. Germline trimming amounts to 0 bases on V and 1 base on J, with 1 as the count of junction bases outside the gene matches. Taken from cysteine to phenylalanine, the CDR3 has 15 residues. Only the CDR3 part of the read is kept: 45 bases, read in frame from the first base. For CDR1 and CDR2, the germline V gene lists SGHRS and YFSETQ. The trial excluded patients who had a history of autoimmune disease or who were on systemic immunosuppression. Peripheral blood for TCR sequencing was collected from all dose cohorts at baseline, on cycle 4 day 1, and on cycle 7 day 1. Samples came from an open-label, multicenter, first-in-human phase I dose-escalation trial of ivuxolimab. Adults with locally advanced or metastatic melanoma, renal cell carcinoma, hepatocellular carcinoma or head and neck squamous cell carcinoma were enrolled in the trial. Before TCR sequencing, CD4+ T cells and CD8+ T cells were sorted from peripheral blood as separate populations.

This entry belongs to a study of OX40 agonist ivuxolimab in advanced cancers. Broadly, across the study: The costimulatory receptor OX40 (CD134) was targeted by ivuxolimab, a fully human IgG2 agonistic monoclonal antibody. Patients were allowed to have had prior anti-PD-1, anti-PD-L1 or anti-CTLA-4 therapy, and 30% to 40% of the dose-escalation patients had previously received checkpoint inhibitors. The paper covers the monotherapy dose-escalation part of the phase I ivuxolimab trial, which included N of about 56 patients. Of the roughly 52 dose-escalation patients, hepatocellular carcinoma was present in 19, melanoma in around 15, renal cell carcinoma in 9 and head and neck cancer in 9. Partial responses occurred in three dose-escalation patients, of whom one had hepatocellular carcinoma and two had cutaneous melanoma. Peripheral TCRbeta sequencing was intended to test whether TCR sequence diversity was altered and clonal T-cell expansion was caused by ivuxolimab. The dose-escalation cohort was 82.7% male with a mean age of approximately 59 years, ranging from about 20 to 80. Intravenous ivuxolimab was administered to patients every 2 weeks at six dose levels: 0.01, 0.1, 0.3, 1.5, 3 and 10 mg/kg. The paper's findings and limits, for the study overall: Low levels of normalized T-cell clonal expansion were also shown by some nonresponding patients. Antigen specificity was not determined for the clonally expanded peripheral T cells. After ivuxolimab, more expanded clones were found on average in CD8+ T cells than in CD4+ T cells. At doses from 0.1 to 3.0 mg/kg, clonal expansion was seen in both CD4+ and CD8+ blood T cells between baseline and week 6. In the 0.1-3.0 mg/kg groups, partial responders had among the lowest normalized peripheral clonal expansion, particularly in CD8+ T cells.

Genomic DNA was isolated from the sorted cells so that the TCRbeta CDR3 region could be sequenced. The immunoSEQ Assay was used to sequence the TCRbeta CDR3 regions. TCRdb took this table from immuneACCESS and kept in-frame rearrangements with V and J called. Such tables lack part of the clones; where checked against another copy, unresolved V genes explain under half of the gap, and the rest is unexplained. This sample is represented by tens of thousands of clones; about 87% of them were singletons. The ten top clones hold less than 0.7% of the sample. Sequenced material: CD4+ or CD8+ T cells sorted from blood, taken in a trial of the OX40 agonist ivuxolimab. The rearranged chain carries TRBV5-1 and TRBJ2-3; the junction holds 8 bases that match TRBD1. The receptor was isolated from an adult with an advanced solid tumor such as melanoma, head and neck, liver or kidney cancer. The CDR3 protein sequence reads: CASSLDRGGTDTQYF. The bases read TGCGCCAGCAGCTTGGACAGGGGGGGCACAGATACGCAGTATTTT.